This T cell receptor beta chain came from a study of T-cell memory formation after mild COVID-19. This clonotype has just a few counts. What it binds is not known. Study-wide results and limits: CD4+ contracting clones lay mainly in CM and EM, CD8+ ones in EMRA. The appearance of some responding clones in pre-infection memory suggested that cross-reactive memory joined. Clones contracting across day 15 to 85 had a balanced CD4/CD8 profile; later expanding clones leaned CD4+.

The CDR3 extends over 14 amino acids. V shed 4 bases and J 5 bases; nucleotides not matched to a gene: 2. Per the germline V gene, CDR1 is MGHRA and CDR2 is YSYEKL. The TCR alpha and TCR beta cDNA libraries, bearing sample barcodes and UMIs, were generated by 5'RACE using constant-segment primers. TCRdb processed the 5' RACE reads anew with MiXCR; each CDR3 protein has one entry. The table records roughly 450,000 distinct CDR3 sequences, around a sixth of them present only once. Sequencing was carried out using PBMCs or a T cell subset sorted from them (not recorded which). V and J are TRBV4-1 and TRBJ2-1, with 10 bases aligning to TRBD1. This clonotype originated in an adult woman who had mild COVID-19 (a few samples of this study predate the infection). Cell type and time point are not known. CDR3 loop: CASSPGTGDNEQFF. CDR3 bases: TGCGCCAGCAGCCCCGGGACAGGGGACAATGAGCAGTTCTTC.